This TCR beta chain was documented in a study of cytomegalovirus exposure and HLA in healthy donors. The study, taken as a whole, reports: The analysis excluded some indistinguishable V segments, including TRBV6-2 and TRBV6-3. The majority of CMV-associated TCR beta chains were reported as apparently HLA-restricted in a later analysis. Researchers catalogued roughly 150 TCR beta chains as cytomegalovirus-associated.

Use of 60 Vbeta and 13 Jbeta primers characterized the PCR. Produced via immunoSEQ multiplex PCR; TCRdb's table is partial and in-frame only. The sample lists 150,000 to 200,000 clones, 80% to 90% occurring once. With regard to this clone: Its target is unknown.

Trimming removed 6 bases at V and 2 bases at J, with 17 bases between. The CDR3 loop spans 15 amino acids. Germline lookup yields CDR1 SNHLY and CDR2 FYNNEI. Sequenced: PBMCs. This chain joins TRBV2 and TRBJ2-7, with D maybe TRBD1 (5 bases). This receptor was taken from a man aged 40-55 years in good health and CMV-seropositive. The CDR3 coding sequence is TGTGCCAGCAGGCCGGCCCCGGACAAGCCCTACGAGCAGTACTTC. Its protein product is CASRPAPDKPYEQYF.